These 2 T cell receptor beta chains originate from one sample sequenced in a study of response to subunit inactivated influenza vaccine. MiXCR was run by TCRdb on the RT-PCR reads, yielding one entry per CDR3 protein. The table has 450,000 to 600,000 distinct CDR3 sequences, less than 7.5% seen once; the top ten hold about an eighth. The source material was PBMCs from blood, sampled approximately 25 months after vaccination. The receptors derive from a man aged 50 to 69 who received an inactivated influenza vaccine.

This chain links TRBV20-1 with TRBJ2-3; TRBD1 agrees at 9 bases. Germline V lookup: CDR1 DFQATT, CDR2 SNEGSKA (reference sequence). The CDR3 extends over 15 amino acids. With 0 bases clipped from V and 5 bases from J, the junction kept 6 bases outside the gene matches. For the CDR3, the DNA is TGCAGTGCTAGAGATATGGACAGGGGTCGAGATACGCAGTATTTT. Protein sequence: CSARDMDRGRDTQYF.

A few counts support this clonotype. The rearrangement uses TRBV25-1 and TRBJ2-3; 7 nucleotides agree with TRBD1. The V segment lost 4 bases and the J segment 1 base; nucleotides outside the gene matches: 8. CDR3 length: 16 residues. CDR1 and CDR2 from the germline V gene are MGHDK and SYGVNS. The CDR3 DNA sequence: TGTGCCAGCAGTGGATACCGGGACAGAGGCACAGATACGCAGTATTTT. Its protein is CASSGYRDRGTDTQYF.